The rows below give T cell receptor beta chains drawn from one sample of a study of T cell responses to AZD1222 COVID-19 vaccine. Sequencing was performed with immunoSEQ multiplex PCR; in TCRdb, only in-frame clones are kept and a portion is missing. The sample holds about 180,000 clones, approximately 95% seen once. Sample: peripheral blood, taken 28 days after the second dose of the MenACWY control vaccine. The receptors originated from an adult who received the MenACWY meningococcal vaccine as a control. Both conserved end residues are part of each CDR3.

TRBJ1-1 TRBV29-1 CSVPNRVYTEAFF
TRBJ1-1 TRBV10-1 CASSETRGEADTEAFF
TRBJ2-7 TRBV19 CPPPGLIYSYEQYF
TRBJ1-2 TRBV20-1 CSASLGQGIRSYGYTF
TRBJ1-3 TRBV12-3/TRBV12-4 CASSVVVNTIYF
TRBJ1-5 TRBV5-1 CASSLDSGGGQPQHF
TRBJ2-5 TRBV28 CASSPLGGGKTQYF
TRBJ1-2 TRBV5-4 CASSLGARGTNYGYTF
TRBJ2-5 TRBV3-1/TRBV3-2 CASSTAGSSQYF
TRBJ1-1 TRBV7-2 CASSFRTGTALTEAFF
TRBJ1-1 TRBV6-5 CASSYSETGWDTEAFF